These 9 T cell receptor beta chains were all obtained from the same sample, sequenced in a study of blood T cell repertoires in COVID-19. Repertoires were generated with immunoSEQ multiplex PCR, while TCRdb's copy carries only in-frame clones and drops some. The sample contains about 49,000 clones, 68% of which appear only once. Sample: peripheral blood. These receptors originate from a woman in her sixties or seventies with acute or convalescent COVID-19.

A single count supports this clone. This sequence joins TRBV4-1 and TRBJ2-1; the match to TRBD2 covers 8 bases. The CDR3 runs to 14 residues. Trimming cost V 3 bases and J 3 bases; bases outside gene matches: 1. Germline CDR1 reads MGHRA; CDR2 reads YSYEKL. The CDR3 DNA sequence: TGCGCCAGCAGCCAGAGCGGGGGCTACAATGAGCAGTTCTTC. Protein sequence: CASSQSGGYNEQFF.

The chain combines TRBV18 with TRBJ1-2; 12 nucleotides line up with TRBD1. V was pared by 8 bases and J by 3 bases, with 10 bases of the junction left unmatched. The CDR3 sequence is 16 residues long. Germline V CDR1 and CDR2: KGHSH, LQKENI. The CDR3 DNA sequence: TGTGCCAGCGAATCCGGGACAGGGGGCCGAGACTATGGCTACACCTTC. As protein: CASESGTGGRDYGYTF. Based on the CDR3 plus reference TRBV18 and TRBJ1-2, the full variable domain is NAGVMQNPRHLVRRRGQEARLRCSPMKGHSHVYWYRQLPEEGLKFMVYLQKENIIDESGMPKERFSAEFPKEGPSILRIQQVVRGDSAAYFCASESGTGGRDYGYTFGSGTRLTVV.

The chain couples TRBV5-1 to TRBJ1-1; 7 bases map to TRBD1. V was pared by 4 bases and J by 3 bases, with 6 bases of the junction left unmatched. This CDR3 is built from 14 residues. Looked up from germline, CDR1 is SGHRS and CDR2 is YFSETQ. The DNA for the CDR3 is TGCGCCAGCAGCAGAGGGGGCTCGGACACTGAAGCTTTCTTT. Its translation: CASSRGGSDTEAFF.

The chain carries TRBV7-9 and TRBJ2-7, with D tentatively TRBD2 (6 bases). CDR3 length equals 14 residues. Trimming took off 2 bases at V and 5 bases at J, with 13 bases between the two ends. Germline V gene lookup returns CDR1 SEHNR and CDR2 FQNEAQ (reference sequence). The CDR3 loop reads CASSLNGGANEQYF. In DNA, the CDR3 is TGTGCCAGCAGCTTAAATGGCGGGGCCAACGAGCAGTACTTC. The full variable domain, with the rest looked up from reference TRBV7-9 and TRBJ2-7, is DTGVSQNPRHKITKRGQNVTFRCDPISEHNRLYWYRQTLGQGPEFLTYFQNEAQLEKSRLLSDRFSAERPKGSFSTLEIQRTEQGDSAMYLCASSLNGGANEQYFGPGTRLTVT.

The V and J genes are TRBV6-1 and TRBJ2-3, with 8 bases aligning to TRBD1. From germline, CDR1 is MNHNS and CDR2 SASEGT. V was clipped by 3 bases and J by 1 base; unmatched bases: 6. This CDR3 spans 16 amino acids. Here the CDR3 reads CASSDGPGQGTDTQYF. CDR3 sequence (DNA): TGTGCCAGCAGTGACGGACCGGGACAGGGCACAGATACGCAGTATTTT.

This clone was observed a few times. The chain is built from TRBV28 and TRBJ1-4; 7 bases fit TRBD1. V shed 9 bases, J shed 5 bases, and the junction held 6 bases outside the gene matches. This CDR3 comprises 13 residues. Germline V gives CDR1 MDHEN, CDR2 SYDVKM. The CDR3 DNA reads as TGTGCCAGTATACAGGGGTCCAATGAAAAACTGTTTTTT. This translates into CASIQGSNEKLFF.

Only a few counts were recorded for this clone. The J gene is TRBJ2-2, the V gene TRBV11-2; 9 bases match TRBD2. Germline CDR1 and CDR2: SGHAT and FQNNGV. V lost 7 bases, J lost 8 bases, and 11 bases stayed unmatched. The CDR3 consists of 15 residues. The CDR3 DNA reads TGTGCCAGCAACCTAGGGACTAGCTTCGATGGGGAGCTGTTTTTT. This gives the protein CASNLGTSFDGELFF. Filled out from reference TRBV11-2 and TRBJ2-2, the complete variable domain reads EAGVAQSPRYKIIEKRQSVAFWCNPISGHATLYWYQQILGQGPKLLIQFQNNGVVDDSQLPKDRFSAERLKGVDSTLKIQPAKLEDSAVYLCASNLGTSFDGELFFGEGSRLTVL.

The chain links TRBV11-2 to TRBJ2-7; 8 bases align to TRBD2. V gave up 1 base and J gave up 6 bases; unmatched junction bases: 8. This CDR3 has 15 residues. Germline lookup yields CDR1 SGHAT and CDR2 FQNNGV. CDR3 nucleotides: TGTGCCAGCAGCTTAGTATCGGGGGCGGGGGGCGAGCAGTACTTC. Translated, it gives CASSLVSGAGGEQYF.

This clone was counted between two and nine times. The V gene is TRBV6-5, the J gene TRBJ1-1, with 7 bases lining up with TRBD1. Germline V CDR1 and CDR2: MNHEY, SVGAGI. Trimming removed 6 bases from V and 0 bases from J; junction bases left unmatched: 1. The CDR3 sequence is 13 residues long. DNA of the CDR3: TGTGCCAGCAGACAGGGGTTGAACACTGAAGCTTTCTTT. It is translated as CASRQGLNTEAFF.